Listed here is a single TCR beta chain. Its antigen remains unidentified. The source of the sample is a study of OX40 agonist ivuxolimab in advanced cancers. For the study at large: Among those enrolled, mean age was roughly 62 years (range about 20 to 79) and 75% to 90% were male. General study findings and limits: At 0.1 to 3.0 mg/kg and by week 6, clonal expansion occurred in CD4+ and CD8+ blood T cells. Antigen targets of the expanded peripheral T cells went undetermined.

Autoimmune disease history or systemic immunosuppression led to patients being barred. Germline V gives CDR1 MDHEN, CDR2 SYDVKM. The CDR3 length is 15 residues. V shed 5 bases and J 7 bases; nucleotides not matched to a gene: 9. This table comes from immunoSEQ multiplex PCR, and its TCRdb copy is limited to in-frame clones, with some not included. In the table there are around 51,000 clones, roughly 90% of which are singletons. The chain is built from TRBV28 and TRBJ1-1, with 11 bases identical to TRBD1. Material: CD4+ or CD8+ T cells sorted from blood, obtained in a trial of the OX40 agonist ivuxolimab. The sequence came from an adult with an advanced solid tumor such as melanoma, head and neck, liver or kidney cancer. The CDR3 bases are TGTGCCAGCAGTCTTTCGACAGGGACAGGGGGTGAAGCTTTCTTT. Translated, it gives CASSLSTGTGGEAFF.